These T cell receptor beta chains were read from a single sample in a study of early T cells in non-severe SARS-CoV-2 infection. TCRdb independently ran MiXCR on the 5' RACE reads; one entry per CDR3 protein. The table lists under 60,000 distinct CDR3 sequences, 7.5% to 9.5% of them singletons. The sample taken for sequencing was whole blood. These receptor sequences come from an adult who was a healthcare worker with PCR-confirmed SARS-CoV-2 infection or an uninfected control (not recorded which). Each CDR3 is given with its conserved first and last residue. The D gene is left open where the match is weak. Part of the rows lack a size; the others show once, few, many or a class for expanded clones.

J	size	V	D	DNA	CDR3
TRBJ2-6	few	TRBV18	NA	TGTGCCAGCTCACCGGGCATTACTGGGGCCAACGTCCTGACTTTC	CASSPGITGANVLTF
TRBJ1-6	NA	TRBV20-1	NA	TGCAGTGCAAATCGGGGCGGGATTTCACCCCTCCACTTT	CSANRGGISPLHF
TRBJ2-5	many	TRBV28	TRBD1	TGTGCCAGCAGTCCCCCGACAGGGAAGGGGGAGACCCAGTACTTC	CASSPPTGKGETQYF
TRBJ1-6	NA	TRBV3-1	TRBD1	TGTGCCAGCAGCCTGCTGACCGGGACAGGGTACTCACCCCTCCACTTT	CASSLLTGTGYSPLHF
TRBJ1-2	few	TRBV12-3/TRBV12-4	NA	TGTGCCAGCAGTTTGCGGCGGCACTATGGCTACACCTTC	CASSLRRHYGYTF
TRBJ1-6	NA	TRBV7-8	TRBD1	TGTGCCAGCAGCCTAAACAGGGGCCTGTTGGGGAATTCACCCCTCCACTTT	CASSLNRGLLGNSPLHF
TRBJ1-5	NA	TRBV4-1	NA	TGCGCCAGCGCGAGGGGAGGTTTGGGAGGGGGCAATCAGCCCCAGCATTTT	CASARGGLGGGNQPQHF
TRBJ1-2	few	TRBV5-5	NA	TGTGCCAGCTGGGACATTTTTGGCTACACCTTC	CASWDIFGYTF
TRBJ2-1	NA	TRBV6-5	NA	TGTGCCAGCAGACGCCACACGACAGCCAATGAGCAGTTCTTC	CASRRHTTANEQFF
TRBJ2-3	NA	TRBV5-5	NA	TGTGCCAGCAGCTTACAGGGTGTCCCAGATACGCAGTATTTT	CASSLQGVPDTQYF
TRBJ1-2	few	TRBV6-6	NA	TGTGCCAGCAGCCCTAAGGGGGGGCCTGGATATGGCTACACCTTC	CASSPKGGPGYGYTF
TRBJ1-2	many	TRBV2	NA	TGTGCCAGCGCTTCGAGGTCTCGCGGCCCCTATGGCTACACCTTC	CASASRSRGPYGYTF
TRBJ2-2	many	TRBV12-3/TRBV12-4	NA	TGTGCCAGCACTCCTCTGGGGGCGAACACCGGGGAGCTGTTTTTT	CASTPLGANTGELFF
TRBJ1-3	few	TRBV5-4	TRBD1	TGTGCCAGCAGCGCGCCGGGACAGGGCTCTGGAAACACCATATATTTT	CASSAPGQGSGNTIYF
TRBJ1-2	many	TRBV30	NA	TGTGCCTGGAGTGTACAGTCCGGGAGGGGAGTACGCTACACCTTC	CAWSVQSGRGVRYTF
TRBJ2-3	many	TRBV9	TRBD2	TGTGCCAGCAGCGCTCTAGCGGGGGAAGGAGATACGCAGTATTTT	CASSALAGEGDTQYF
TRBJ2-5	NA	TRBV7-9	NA	TGTGCCAGCAGCTCTTCGGATAACCAAGAGACCCAGTACTTC	CASSSSDNQETQYF
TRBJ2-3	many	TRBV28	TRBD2	TGTGCCAGCAGGAGACTAGCGGGAGTGCAGTATTTT	CASRRLAGVQYF
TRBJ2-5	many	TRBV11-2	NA	TGTGCCAGCAGCTTAGAGTGGGAGCCAGGGTCGACCCAGTACTTC	CASSLEWEPGSTQYF
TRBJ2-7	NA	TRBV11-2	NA	TGTGCCAGCAGCACCCAACCCGACCGCAAGGAGCAGTACTTC	CASSTQPDRKEQYF
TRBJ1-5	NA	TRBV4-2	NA	TGTGCCAGCAGCCAAGATCTTGATCAGCCCCAGCATTTT	CASSQDLDQPQHF
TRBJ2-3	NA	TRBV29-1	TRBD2	TGCAGCGCAAACCACTTCGGCGGGGGGGGCCCAGATACGCAGTATTTT	CSANHFGGGGPDTQYF
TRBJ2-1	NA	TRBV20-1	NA	TGCAGTGCTAGAGATACCTTTCCCAGGGGTTTCGGAGATGAGCAGTTCTTC	CSARDTFPRGFGDEQFF
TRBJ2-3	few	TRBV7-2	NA	TGTGCCAGCAGCTTCTTCCAGGAGAGCGATACGCAGTATTTT	CASSFFQESDTQYF
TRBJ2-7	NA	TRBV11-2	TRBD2	TGTGCCAGCAGCTTAGATCCTAATAGCGGGTACGAGCAGTACTTC	CASSLDPNSGYEQYF
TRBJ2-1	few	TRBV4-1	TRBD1	TGCGCCAGCAGCGGGACAGACAATGAGCAGTTCTTC	CASSGTDNEQFF
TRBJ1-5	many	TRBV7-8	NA	TGTGCCAGCAGCTTACTAACAGGGCGTAGCAATCAGCCCCAGCATTTT	CASSLLTGRSNQPQHF
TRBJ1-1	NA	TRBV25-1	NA	TGTGCCAGCATCGGACGCTCGAACACTGAAGCTTTCTTT	CASIGRSNTEAFF
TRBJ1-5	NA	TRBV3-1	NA	TGTGCCAGCAGCCCCGGACGGGCAAGCACTCAGCCCCAGCATTTT	CASSPGRASTQPQHF
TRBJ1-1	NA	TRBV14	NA	TGTGCCAGCAGCCAAGAGTTCAACGGTTGGATGAACACTGAAGCTTTCTTT	CASSQEFNGWMNTEAFF
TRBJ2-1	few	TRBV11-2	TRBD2	TGTGCCAGCAGCCCTAGAGCGGGAGATTTTACTGAGCAGTTCTTC	CASSPRAGDFTEQFF
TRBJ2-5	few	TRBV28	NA	TGTGCCAGCAGTTTACTACTGGATGCCCAAGAGACCCAGTACTTC	CASSLLLDAQETQYF
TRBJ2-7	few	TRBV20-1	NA	TGCAGTGCTAGAGATACAACTAACAGCTACGAGCAGTACTTC	CSARDTTNSYEQYF
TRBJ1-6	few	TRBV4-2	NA	TGTGCCAGCAGCCTAACGATGGGGGCAAATTCACCCCTCCACTTT	CASSLTMGANSPLHF
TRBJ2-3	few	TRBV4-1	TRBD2	TGCGCCAGCAGCCCAAAACCTGGACTAGCGGGACGTGAAGGGACAGATACGCAGTATTTT	CASSPKPGLAGREGTDTQYF
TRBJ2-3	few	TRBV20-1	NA	TGCAGTGCTAAGGTCCTAAACGCAGATACGCAGTATTTT	CSAKVLNADTQYF
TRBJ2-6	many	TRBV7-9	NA	TGTGCCAGCAGCCTTGGGGCCAACGTCCTGACTTTC	CASSLGANVLTF
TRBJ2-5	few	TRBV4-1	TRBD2	TGCGCCAGCAGCCCCAGGACTAGCGGGCAAGAGACCCAGTACTTC	CASSPRTSGQETQYF
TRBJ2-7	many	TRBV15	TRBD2	TGTGCCACCAGCAGAGAAGGGCTAGCGGGAGGTCACGAGCAGTACTTC	CATSREGLAGGHEQYF
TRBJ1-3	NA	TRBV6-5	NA	TGTGCCAGCTACGGGACTGGAAACACCATATATTTT	CASYGTGNTIYF
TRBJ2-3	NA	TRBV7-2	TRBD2	TGTGCCAGCAGCTTGGAGCGGGGGGATACGCAGTATTTT	CASSLERGDTQYF
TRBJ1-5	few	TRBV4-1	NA	TGCGCCAGCAGCCAAGATTTAGGGGATAGCAATCAGCCCCAGCATTTT	CASSQDLGDSNQPQHF
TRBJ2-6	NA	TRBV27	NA	TGTGCCAGCAGTCCCCTGGGGGCCAACGTCCTGACTTTC	CASSPLGANVLTF
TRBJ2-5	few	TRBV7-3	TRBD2	TGTGCCAGCAGCCCTCCGGGAGGAGAGACCCAGTACTTC	CASSPPGGETQYF
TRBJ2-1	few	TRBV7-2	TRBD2	TGTGCCAGCAGCCGCGGACTAGCGGGATCCAATGAGCAGTTCTTC	CASSRGLAGSNEQFF
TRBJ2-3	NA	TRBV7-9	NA	TGTGCCAGCAGCTCAGTCACTAGCACAGATACGCAGTATTTT	CASSSVTSTDTQYF
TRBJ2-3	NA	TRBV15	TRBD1	TGTGCCACCACCAGGGACAGGGAGGTCGATACGCAGTATTTT	CATTRDREVDTQYF
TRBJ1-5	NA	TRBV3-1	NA	TGTGCCAGCAGCCAGGGCAGCAATCAGCCCCAGCATTTT	CASSQGSNQPQHF
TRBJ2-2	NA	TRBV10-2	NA	TGCGCCAGCAGGGGGGCCGGGGACACCGGGGAGCTGTTTTTT	CASRGAGDTGELFF
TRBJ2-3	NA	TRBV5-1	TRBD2	TGCGCCAGCAGCTCCCGGGACTATGGCACAGATACGCAGTATTTT	CASSSRDYGTDTQYF
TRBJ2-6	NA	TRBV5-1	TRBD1	TGCGCCAGCAGCCCCCGACAGGGGGCGATCGGGGCCAACGTCCTGACTTTC	CASSPRQGAIGANVLTF
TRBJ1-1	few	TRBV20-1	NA	TGCAGTGCTAGAGAGGACAGGAACACTGAAGCTTTCTTT	CSAREDRNTEAFF
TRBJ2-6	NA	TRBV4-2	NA	TGTGCCAGCAGCCCGGAAGGTAACGCCAACGTCCTGACTTTC	CASSPEGNANVLTF
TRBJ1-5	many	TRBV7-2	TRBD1	TGTGCCAGCAGCTTGGGACAGGACGTTAGCAATCAGCCCCAGCATTTT	CASSLGQDVSNQPQHF
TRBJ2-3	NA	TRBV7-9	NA	TGTGCCAGCAGCCCTCATTTCGTGGGCAGGGGAGGCACAGATACGCAGTATTTT	CASSPHFVGRGGTDTQYF
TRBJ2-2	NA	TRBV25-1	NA	TGTGCCAGCTTAGGACGGACCAACACCGGGGAGCTGTTTTTT	CASLGRTNTGELFF
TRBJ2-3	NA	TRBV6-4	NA	TGTGCCAGCAGTGCGGGGCTAGCGGGACAGGGGCACACAGATACGCAGTATTTT	CASSAGLAGQGHTDTQYF
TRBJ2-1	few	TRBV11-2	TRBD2	TGTGCCAGCAGCTTAGGAAAACTAGCGGGAGTCGGCGATGAGCAGTTCTTC	CASSLGKLAGVGDEQFF